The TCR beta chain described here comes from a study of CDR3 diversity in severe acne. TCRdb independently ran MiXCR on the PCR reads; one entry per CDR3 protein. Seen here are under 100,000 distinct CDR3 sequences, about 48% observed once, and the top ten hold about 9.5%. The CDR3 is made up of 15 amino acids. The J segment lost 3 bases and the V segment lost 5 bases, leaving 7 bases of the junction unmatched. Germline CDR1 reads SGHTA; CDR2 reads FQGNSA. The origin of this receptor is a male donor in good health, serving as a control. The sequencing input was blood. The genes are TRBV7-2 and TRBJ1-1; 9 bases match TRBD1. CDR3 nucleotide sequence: TGTGCCAGCAGCCCCGGGACAGGGAAGGACACTGAAGCTTTCTTT. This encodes CASSPGTGKDTEAFF.